A selection of T cell receptor beta chains follows, all from one sample in a study of blood T cell repertoires in COVID-19. The assay was immunoSEQ multiplex PCR, and TCRdb's table has in-frame clones only and misses some. The table lists under 250,000 clones, about 87% of them singletons. The material sequenced was peripheral blood. These TCRs come from a woman aged 25 to 39 with COVID-19, enrolled during active disease. CDR3s include the opening cysteine and the closing phenylalanine or tryptophan. A D gene is named only where the DNA matches it firmly. Size tells how often a clone was seen (once, few, many) or the class of an expanded clone, and some rows leave it out.

j_call: TRBJ1-1
v_call: TRBV7-9
clone_size: -
d_call: -
cdr3_aa: CASSLAAGGDTNTEAFF
cdr3_nt: TGTGCCAGCAGCTTAGCCGCCGGTGGGGACACAAACACTGAAGCTTTCTTT

j_call: TRBJ1-4
v_call: TRBV28
clone_size: -
d_call: -
cdr3_aa: CASSFAEDTQGEKLFF
cdr3_nt: TGTGCCAGCAGTTTCGCCGAAGACACCCAGGGGGAAAAACTGTTTTTT

j_call: TRBJ1-5
v_call: TRBV6-2/TRBV6-3
clone_size: -
d_call: -
cdr3_aa: CASSHTTGEYSNQPQHF
cdr3_nt: TGTGCCAGCAGTCATACAACAGGAGAGTATAGCAATCAGCCCCAGCATTTT

j_call: TRBJ1-2
v_call: TRBV6-6
clone_size: -
d_call: -
cdr3_aa: CASSLSGAVDYGYTF
cdr3_nt: TGTGCCAGCAGTCTATCAGGGGCGGTGGACTATGGCTACACCTTC

j_call: TRBJ1-1
v_call: TRBV6-5
clone_size: -
d_call: -
cdr3_aa: CASSPPGGTTEAFF
cdr3_nt: TGTGCCAGCAGTCCCCCGGGAGGGACGACTGAAGCTTTCTTT

j_call: TRBJ1-5
v_call: TRBV28
clone_size: -
d_call: -
cdr3_aa: CASSDPGTNGQPQHF
cdr3_nt: TGTGCCAGCAGTGATCCGGGGACAAATGGTCAGCCCCAGCATTTT

j_call: TRBJ2-1
v_call: TRBV7-2
clone_size: -
d_call: TRBD2
cdr3_aa: CASSLRLAGGNEQFF
cdr3_nt: TGTGCCAGCAGCTTGCGGCTAGCGGGAGGCAATGAGCAGTTCTTC

j_call: TRBJ2-2
v_call: TRBV6-4
clone_size: -
d_call: -
cdr3_aa: CASSERGVPGELFF
cdr3_nt: TGTGCCAGCAGTGAGAGAGGCGTGCCCGGGGAGCTGTTTTTT

j_call: TRBJ2-1
v_call: TRBV10-3
clone_size: -
d_call: TRBD2
cdr3_aa: CAISERSGGAYNEQFF
cdr3_nt: TGTGCCATCAGTGAACGCAGCGGGGGGGCCTACAATGAGCAGTTCTTC

j_call: TRBJ1-1
v_call: TRBV18
clone_size: -
d_call: TRBD1
cdr3_aa: CASSAGQGYTEAFF
cdr3_nt: TGTGCCAGCTCGGCGGGACAGGGGTACACTGAAGCTTTCTTT

j_call: TRBJ2-1
v_call: TRBV7-9
clone_size: -
d_call: TRBD1
cdr3_aa: CASSLRTGTDNEQFF
cdr3_nt: TGTGCCAGCAGCTTACGAACCGGGACAGACAATGAGCAGTTCTTC

j_call: TRBJ1-4
v_call: TRBV2
clone_size: -
d_call: -
cdr3_aa: CASNSARVHEKLFF
cdr3_nt: TGTGCCAGCAATTCGGCCCGGGTACATGAAAAACTGTTTTTT

j_call: TRBJ1-2
v_call: TRBV4-1
clone_size: -
d_call: -
cdr3_aa: CASSQDLYGYTF
cdr3_nt: TGCGCCAGCAGCCAAGACCTTTATGGCTACACCTTC

j_call: TRBJ2-7
v_call: TRBV29-1
clone_size: few
d_call: TRBD1
cdr3_aa: CSTGQGATYEQYF
cdr3_nt: TGCAGCACAGGACAGGGGGCGACCTACGAGCAGTACTTC

j_call: TRBJ1-2
v_call: TRBV6-4
clone_size: -
d_call: -
cdr3_aa: CASKRGYTF
cdr3_nt: TGTGCCAGCAAGCGTGGCTACACCTTC

j_call: TRBJ1-1
v_call: TRBV6-6
clone_size: -
d_call: TRBD1
cdr3_aa: CASSSTGDPEAFF
cdr3_nt: TGTGCCAGCAGTTCCACAGGGGACCCTGAAGCTTTCTTT

j_call: TRBJ1-2
v_call: TRBV24-1
clone_size: -
d_call: -
cdr3_aa: CATSRRQEGYTF
cdr3_nt: TGTGCCACCAGTCGCAGACAGGAAGGCTACACCTTC

j_call: TRBJ1-2
v_call: TRBV3-1/TRBV3-2
clone_size: -
d_call: -
cdr3_aa: CASSQGAGDYGYTF
cdr3_nt: TGTGCCAGCAGCCAAGGAGCGGGGGACTATGGCTACACCTTC

j_call: TRBJ1-1
v_call: TRBV7-2
clone_size: -
d_call: TRBD1
cdr3_aa: CASSRQTGGSTEAFF
cdr3_nt: TGTGCCAGCAGCCGTCAGACAGGGGGATCCACTGAAGCTTTCTTT

j_call: TRBJ2-2
v_call: TRBV7-9
clone_size: few
d_call: -
cdr3_aa: CASSSYTGINTGELFF
cdr3_nt: TGTGCCAGCAGCTCCTATACAGGGATCAACACCGGGGAGCTGTTTTTT

j_call: TRBJ1-3
v_call: TRBV19
clone_size: once
d_call: -
cdr3_aa: CASNGGGNTIYF
cdr3_nt: TGTGCCAGTAACGGAGGGGGAAACACCATATATTTT

j_call: TRBJ2-6
v_call: TRBV13
clone_size: -
d_call: -
cdr3_aa: CASSDGRSGGYGANVLTF
cdr3_nt: TGTGCCAGCAGCGACGGGAGATCTGGGGGTTATGGGGCCAACGTCCTGACTTTC

j_call: TRBJ1-1
v_call: TRBV9
clone_size: -
d_call: TRBD1
cdr3_aa: CASSTGQGGVGNTEAFF
cdr3_nt: TGTGCCAGCAGCACCGGACAGGGAGGTGTCGGGAACACTGAAGCTTTCTTT

j_call: TRBJ1-2
v_call: TRBV5-4
clone_size: once
d_call: TRBD1
cdr3_aa: CASSLVLGQGYHGYTF
cdr3_nt: TGTGCCAGCAGCTTGGTTTTGGGACAGGGATATCATGGCTACACCTTC

j_call: TRBJ2-1
v_call: TRBV7-2
clone_size: -
d_call: TRBD1
cdr3_aa: CASSLTGLRDRGRNEQFF
cdr3_nt: TGTGCCAGCAGCTTAACGGGCTTGAGGGACAGGGGTCGCAATGAGCAGTTCTTC

j_call: TRBJ1-6
v_call: TRBV5-4
clone_size: few
d_call: -
cdr3_aa: CASSPEVREAPLHF
cdr3_nt: TGTGCCAGCAGCCCGGAGGTCCGGGAAGCGCCCCTCCACTTT

j_call: TRBJ1-6
v_call: TRBV7-2
clone_size: -
d_call: -
cdr3_aa: CASSLHPGNNSPLHF
cdr3_nt: TGTGCCAGCAGCTTACATCCGGGGAATAATTCACCCCTCCACTTT

j_call: TRBJ2-7
v_call: TRBV7-2
clone_size: -
d_call: -
cdr3_aa: CASSLDGDKLYEQYF
cdr3_nt: TGTGCCAGCAGCTTAGATGGGGACAAGCTTTACGAGCAGTACTTC

j_call: TRBJ2-5
v_call: TRBV4-2
clone_size: -
d_call: -
cdr3_aa: CASSQVPQETQYF
cdr3_nt: TGTGCCAGCAGCCAAGTCCCGCAGGAGACCCAGTACTTC

j_call: TRBJ1-4
v_call: TRBV18
clone_size: -
d_call: -
cdr3_aa: CASSPFKVGADEKLFF
cdr3_nt: TGTGCCAGCTCACCATTTAAAGTGGGAGCGGACGAAAAACTGTTTTTT

j_call: TRBJ1-2
v_call: TRBV6-2/TRBV6-3
clone_size: -
d_call: -
cdr3_aa: CASSYSPETAYGYTF
cdr3_nt: TGTGCCAGCAGTTACTCTCCAGAAACAGCCTATGGCTACACCTTC

j_call: TRBJ1-1
v_call: TRBV6-5
clone_size: -
d_call: -
cdr3_aa: CASSWDSSVNTEAFF
cdr3_nt: TGTGCCAGCAGTTGGGACTCGTCGGTGAACACTGAAGCTTTCTTT

j_call: TRBJ1-4
v_call: TRBV18
clone_size: -
d_call: -
cdr3_aa: CASSPTEVATNEKLFF
cdr3_nt: TGTGCCAGCTCACCGACAGAGGTTGCAACTAATGAAAAACTGTTTTTT

j_call: TRBJ1-6
v_call: TRBV6-5
clone_size: -
d_call: TRBD1
cdr3_aa: CASSPQWDRGSLHF
cdr3_nt: TGTGCCAGCAGTCCCCAGTGGGACAGAGGATCCCTCCACTTT

j_call: TRBJ1-2
v_call: TRBV24-1
clone_size: -
d_call: -
cdr3_aa: CATSSIGGQGQGYTF
cdr3_nt: TGTGCCACCAGTTCGATTGGGGGCCAGGGCCAGGGTTACACCTTC

j_call: TRBJ2-1
v_call: TRBV11-3
clone_size: -
d_call: TRBD2
cdr3_aa: CASSLGAVAGERSEQFF
cdr3_nt: TGTGCCAGCAGCTTAGGGGCGGTGGCGGGAGAACGCAGTGAGCAGTTCTTC

j_call: TRBJ2-5
v_call: TRBV24-1
clone_size: -
d_call: -
cdr3_aa: CATSDLLQETQYF
cdr3_nt: TGTGCCACCAGTGATTTGCTACAAGAGACCCAGTACTTC

j_call: TRBJ2-4
v_call: TRBV4-1
clone_size: -
d_call: TRBD2
cdr3_aa: CASSYGTSGSGNIQYF
cdr3_nt: TGCGCCAGCAGCTACGGGACTAGCGGGAGCGGAAACATTCAGTACTTC

j_call: TRBJ2-1
v_call: TRBV13
clone_size: -
d_call: -
cdr3_aa: CASSLGGRMPFF
cdr3_nt: TGTGCCAGCAGCTTAGGCGGGAGAATGCCGTTCTTC

j_call: TRBJ2-5
v_call: TRBV2
clone_size: -
d_call: TRBD1
cdr3_aa: CASSGQGARETQYF
cdr3_nt: TGTGCCAGCAGCGGACAGGGGGCGCGGGAGACCCAGTACTTC

j_call: TRBJ2-4
v_call: TRBV18
clone_size: -
d_call: TRBD2
cdr3_aa: CASSPSGRRSGALTKNIQYF
cdr3_nt: TGTGCCAGCTCACCAAGCGGGAGGAGATCCGGGGCCCTAACCAAAAACATTCAGTACTTC